The text below deals with one T cell receptor (beta chain). The antigen is undetermined. These data come from a study of shared clonotypes between healthy human individuals. Broader study findings: Sharing across four donors was highest in naive CD4 (roughly 5%) and lowest in memory CD8 (around 0.4%). Clonotype sharing among donors was expected to depend on sequencing depth.

Every immunoSEQ plate was one replicate of a subset's evenly spread DNA. An approximately 210 ng quantity of DNA, roughly 32,000 T cell genomes, went into the sorted-subset replicate PCRs. Assay: immunoSEQ multiplex PCR; the TCRdb copy retains only in-frame clones and omits some. The sample comprises 2 million to 2.5 million clones, approximately 90% of which are singletons, and 0.3% to 0.4% rests with the top ten. Trimming shortened V by 4 bases and J by 1 base, and 10 bases separated the two germline ends. CDR3 length equals 13 residues. CDR1 is SQVTM and CDR2 is ANQGSEA in the germline V gene. The chain carries TRBV29-1 and TRBJ2-5, with D possibly matching TRBD1 (6 bases). This TCR was sampled from a man younger than 35 in good health. Some clones in this sample may be carry-over from other donors' samples. Sample: naive CD4+ T cells from PBMCs. Specified subset: CD45RA+ positively selected. For the CDR3, the DNA is TGCAGCGTTGGACAGGTCTTCCAAGAGACCCAGTACTTC. It translates to CSVGQVFQETQYF.